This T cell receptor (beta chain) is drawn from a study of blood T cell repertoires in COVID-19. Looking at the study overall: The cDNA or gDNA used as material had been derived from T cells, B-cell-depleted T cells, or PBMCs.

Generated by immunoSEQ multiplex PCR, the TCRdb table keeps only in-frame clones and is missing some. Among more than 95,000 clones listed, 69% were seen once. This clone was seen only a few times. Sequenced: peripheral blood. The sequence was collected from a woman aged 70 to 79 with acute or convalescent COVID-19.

CDR3 loop: CASSGLGASGYTDTQYF. The CDR3 nucleotides are TGTGCCAGCAGTGGACTCGGGGCTAGCGGCTATACAGATACGCAGTATTTT. The gene calls are TRBV6-1 and TRBJ2-3; 7 bases map to TRBD2. CDR1 is MNHNS, CDR2 SASEGT, per germline. V was clipped by 4 bases and J by 3 bases; unmatched bases: 13. This CDR3 has 17 amino acids.